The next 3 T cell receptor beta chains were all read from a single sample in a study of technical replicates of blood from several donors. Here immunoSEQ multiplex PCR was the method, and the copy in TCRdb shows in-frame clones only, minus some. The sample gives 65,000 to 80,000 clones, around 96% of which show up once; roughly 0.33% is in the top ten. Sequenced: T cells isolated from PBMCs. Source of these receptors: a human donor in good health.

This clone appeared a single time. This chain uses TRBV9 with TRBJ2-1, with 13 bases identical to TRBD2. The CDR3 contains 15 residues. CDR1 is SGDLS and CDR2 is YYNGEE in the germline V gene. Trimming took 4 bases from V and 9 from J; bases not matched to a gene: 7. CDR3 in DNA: TGTGCCAGCAGCATCTCACTAGCGGGAGGGGGTGAGCAGTTCTTC. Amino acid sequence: CASSISLAGGGEQFF.

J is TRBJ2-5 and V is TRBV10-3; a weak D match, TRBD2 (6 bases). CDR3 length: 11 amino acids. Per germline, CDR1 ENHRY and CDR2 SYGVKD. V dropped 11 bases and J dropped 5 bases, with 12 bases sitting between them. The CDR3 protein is CASGVGETQYF. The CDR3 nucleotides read TGTGCCTCGGGGGTGGGGGAGACCCAGTACTTC.

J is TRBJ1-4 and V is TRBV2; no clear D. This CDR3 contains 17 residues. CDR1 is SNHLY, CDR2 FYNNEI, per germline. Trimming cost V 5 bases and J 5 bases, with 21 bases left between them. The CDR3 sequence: CASSSATLRQINEKLFF. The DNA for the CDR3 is TGTGCCAGCAGTAGTGCAACTCTCCGACAAATAAATGAAAAACTGTTTTTT. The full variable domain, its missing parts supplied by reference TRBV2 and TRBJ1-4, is EPEVTQTPSHQVTQMGQEVILRCVPISNHLYFYWYRQILGQKVEFLVSFYNNEISEKSEIFDDQFSVERPDGSNFTLKIRSTKLEDSAMYFCASSSATLRQINEKLFFGSGTQLSVL.